Listed here are 15 T cell receptor beta chains from one sample, sequenced in a study of cytomegalovirus exposure and HLA in healthy donors. Both 60 Vbeta primers and 13 Jbeta primers went into the PCR. This table comes from immunoSEQ multiplex PCR, and its TCRdb copy is limited to in-frame clones, with some not included. Among about 210,000 clones listed, about four fifths were seen once. Input material: PBMCs. The receptor source for this set is a woman between 25 and 40 years old in good health and CMV-seropositive.

This chain connects TRBV5-1 to TRBJ2-1; 8 nucleotides align to TRBD2. Per germline, CDR1 SGHRS and CDR2 YFSETQ. The CDR3 runs 16 residues. The V gene end was trimmed by 4 bases and the J gene end by 4 bases; junction bases not matched to a gene: 10. The CDR3 DNA is TGCGCCAGCAGCGGGATTAGCGGGGAGGAATACAATGAGCAGTTCTTC. Its protein is CASSGISGEEYNEQFF. Filled out from reference TRBV5-1 and TRBJ2-1, the complete variable domain reads KAGVTQTPRYLIKTRGQQVTLSCSPISGHRSVSWYQQTPGQGLQFLFEYFSETQRNKGNFPGRFSGRQFSNSRSEMNVSTLELGDSALYLCASSGISGEEYNEQFFGPGTRLTVL.

The chain couples TRBV29-1 to TRBJ2-1; 13 nucleotides align to TRBD2. V was pared by 1 base and J by 5 bases, with 2 bases of the junction left unmatched. CDR1 is SQVTM and CDR2 is ANQGSEA in the germline V gene. This CDR3 is 15 amino acids long. CDR3 protein: CSVEGTSGRNNEQFF. CDR3 nucleotide sequence: TGCAGCGTTGAAGGGACTAGCGGGAGAAACAATGAGCAGTTCTTC.

The chain joins TRBV5-8 to TRBJ2-1, with TRBD1 matching 7 bases. The V gene's germline CDR1 is SGHTS and CDR2 YDEGEE. This CDR3 has 13 amino acids. The ends lost 3 bases at V and 9 bases at J; junction bases unmatched: 6. CDR3 in amino acids: CASSSTGFGEQFF. The CDR3 coding sequence is TGTGCCAGCAGCTCGACAGGGTTTGGTGAGCAGTTCTTC.

V usage is TRBV5-4 and J usage is TRBJ2-5, with D possibly being TRBD2 (5 bases). Germline CDR1 reads SGHNT; CDR2 reads YYREEE (reference sequence). The CDR3 covers 15 residues. Trimming removed 0 bases at V and 1 base at J, with 10 bases between. The CDR3 spells CASSLGLASQETQYF. The DNA for the CDR3 is TGTGCCAGCAGCTTGGGTTTAGCGTCCCAAGAGACCCAGTACTTC.

The chain employs TRBV30 and TRBJ1-6, with 9 bases matching TRBD1. The V and J ends lost 5 bases and 6 bases, in that order; junction bases with no gene match: 5. Germline V gene sequence: CDR1 GTSNPN, CDR2 SVGIG (reference sequence). This CDR3 is built from 14 residues. The CDR3 DNA is TGTGCCTGGGAAACAGGGGGCCTTAATTCACCCCTCCACTTT. It encodes CAWETGGLNSPLHF.

The chain is built from TRBV6-1 and TRBJ1-2; D possibly corresponds to TRBD1 (5 bases). The V end was cut by 5 bases, the J end by 4 bases, with 8 bases between. The CDR3 consists of 12 residues. Germline assignment: CDR1 MNHNS and CDR2 SASEGT. CDR3 loop: CASSLGGYGYTF. The CDR3 DNA is TGTGCCAGCAGTCTCGGGGGCTATGGCTACACCTTC.

This clone has a single count. This chain joins TRBV19 and TRBJ1-1; D not certain. The CDR3 runs 14 residues. Germline CDR1 LNHDA, CDR2 SQIVND (reference sequence). Trimming shortened V by 7 bases and J by 0 bases, and 12 bases separated the two germline ends. CDR3 coding DNA: TGTGCCAGTACTTGGGGAGGGATGAACACTGAAGCTTTCTTT. Amino acids: CASTWGGMNTEAFF.

Within the sample, this clone is medium-sized (0.01 to 0.1%). Other DNA sequences within the sample encode an identical CDR3. The chain joins TRBV10-3 to TRBJ2-3; TRBD2 is a possible D gene (5 bases). The ends were cut back, 2 bases at V and 2 bases at J, with 8 bases in the middle. The CDR3 covers 14 residues. Germline CDR1 and CDR2: ENHRY and SYGVKD. The CDR3 sequence is CAISERGNTDTQYF. DNA of the CDR3: TGTGCCATCAGTGAGCGGGGTAACACAGATACGCAGTATTTT.

This chain links TRBV27 with TRBJ2-1; 8 bases match TRBD1. This CDR3 region has 15 residues. V was clipped by 9 bases and J by 5 bases; unmatched bases: 12. The germline gives CDR1 MNHEY, CDR2 SMNVEV (reference sequence). DNA of the CDR3: TGTGCCAGACTACAGGGGGACATCTGTGACAATGAGCAGTTCTTC. Translated, it gives CARLQGDICDNEQFF.

This chain uses TRBV27 with TRBJ2-7; 9 nucleotides match TRBD1. Unmatched junction bases numbered 7, after V lost 4 bases and J lost 3 bases. Germline lookup yields CDR1 MNHEY and CDR2 SMNVEV (reference sequence). The CDR3 consists of 15 residues. The CDR3 DNA reads TGTGCCAGCAGTTCTGACGGGACAGGGTTCTACGAGCAGTACTTC. Residues: CASSSDGTGFYEQYF.

V and J are TRBV30 and TRBJ1-5; 7 nucleotides align to TRBD1. There are 16 residues in the CDR3. Germline V lookup: CDR1 GTSNPN, CDR2 SVGIG (reference sequence). The ends lost 1 base at V and 3 bases at J; junction bases unmatched: 9. CDR3 nucleotide sequence: TGTGCCTGGAGTGGCGGACAGGCCCTATACAATCAGCCCCAGCATTTT. It encodes CAWSGGQALYNQPQHF.

This CDR3 reads CASRLRGEQFF. The CDR3 bases are TGTGCCAGCAGGTTACGGGGTGAGCAGTTCTTC. The V call is TRBV28, the J call TRBJ2-1; perhaps TRBD2 as D (5 bases). Trimming took 6 bases from V and 9 from J, leaving 9 bases between them. Germline assignment: CDR1 MDHEN and CDR2 SYDVKM. This CDR3 is 11 amino acids long.

The CDR3 here is CASSLFPPDRGLHQPQHF. Written as DNA, the CDR3 is TGTGCCAGCAGCTTATTCCCCCCCGACAGGGGGCTACATCAGCCCCAGCATTTT. The genes are TRBV5-6 and TRBJ1-5, with TRBD1 matching over 10 bases. The CDR3 extends over 18 amino acids. V lost 2 bases to trimming and J lost 5 bases; unmatched junction nucleotides: 13. CDR1 SGHDT and CDR2 YYEEEE come from the germline V gene. Variable domain in full (rest from reference TRBV5-6 and TRBJ1-5): DAGVTQSPTHLIKTRGQQVTLRCSPKSGHDTVSWYQQALGQGPQFIFQYYEEEERQRGNFPDRFSGHQFPNYSSELNVNALLLGDSALYLCASSLFPPDRGLHQPQHFGDGTRLSIL.

The rearrangement joins TRBV18 to TRBJ2-7; 14 nucleotides match TRBD2. V trimming: 6 bases; J trimming: 5 bases; junction bases outside the gene matches: 21. CDR1 and CDR2 from the germline V gene are KGHSH and LQKENI. The CDR3 is 20 residues long. This chain's CDR3 is CASSPSRGLAGGGVKDEQYF. In DNA form, the CDR3 reads TGTGCCAGCTCGCCCAGCCGAGGACTAGCGGGGGGAGGCGTAAAGGACGAGCAGTACTTC.

The V and J genes are TRBV30 and TRBJ1-1, with no clear D. The CDR3 contains 12 residues. V was pared by 3 bases and J by 9 bases, with 14 bases between. Germline V lookup: CDR1 GTSNPN, CDR2 SVGIG (reference sequence). The CDR3 DNA sequence: TGTGCCTGGAGATTCCATGCGGTCCAAGCTTTCTTT. Translating gives CAWRFHAVQAFF.